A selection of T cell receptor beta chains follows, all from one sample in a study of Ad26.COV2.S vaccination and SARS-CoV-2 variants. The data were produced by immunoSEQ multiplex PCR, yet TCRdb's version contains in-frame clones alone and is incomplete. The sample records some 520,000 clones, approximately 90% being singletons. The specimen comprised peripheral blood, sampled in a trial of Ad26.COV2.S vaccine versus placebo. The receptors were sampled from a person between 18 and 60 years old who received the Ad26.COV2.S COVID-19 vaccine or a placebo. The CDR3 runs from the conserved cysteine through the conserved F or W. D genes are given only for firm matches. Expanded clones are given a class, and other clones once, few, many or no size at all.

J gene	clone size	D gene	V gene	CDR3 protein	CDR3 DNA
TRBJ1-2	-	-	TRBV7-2	CASSLVRADYGYTF	TGTGCCAGCAGCTTAGTCAGGGCTGACTATGGCTACACCTTC
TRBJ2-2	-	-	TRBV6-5	CASSYFGGPGELFF	TGTGCCAGCAGTTATTTCGGAGGGCCCGGGGAGCTGTTTTTT
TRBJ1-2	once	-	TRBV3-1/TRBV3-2	CASSQDLQAPYGYTF	TGTGCCAGCAGCCAAGATCTACAGGCCCCTTATGGCTACACCTTC
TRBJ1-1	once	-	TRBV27	CASSLVRKTEAFF	TGTGCCAGCAGTTTAGTAAGAAAAACTGAAGCTTTCTTT
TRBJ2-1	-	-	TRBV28	CAGQRVGSYNEQFF	TGTGCCGGACAGCGGGTGGGCTCCTACAATGAGCAGTTCTTC
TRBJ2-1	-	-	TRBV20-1	CSASDNEQFF	TGCAGTGCGTCTGATAATGAGCAGTTCTTC
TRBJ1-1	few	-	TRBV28	CASSLAGYTEAFF	TGTGCCAGCAGTTTGGCAGGGTACACTGAAGCTTTCTTT
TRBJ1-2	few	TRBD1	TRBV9	CASSVSLGTANYGYTF	TGTGCCAGCAGCGTTAGTTTGGGGACAGCTAACTATGGCTACACCTTC
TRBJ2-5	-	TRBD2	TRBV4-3	CASSQGGLAGGQETQYF	TGCGCCAGCAGCCAAGGGGGACTAGCGGGAGGGCAAGAGACCCAGTACTTC
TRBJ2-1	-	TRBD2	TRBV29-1	CSAAGTSSYRQFF	TGCAGCGCCGCCGGGACTAGCTCATATCGGCAGTTCTTC
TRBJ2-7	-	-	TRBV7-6	CASSLAEERRLDEQYF	TGTGCCAGCAGCTTAGCGGAGGAGCGGAGATTGGACGAGCAGTACTTC
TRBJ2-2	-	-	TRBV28	CASSLISVRRGLFF	TGTGCCAGCAGTTTAATATCCGTGAGGCGGGGGCTGTTTTTT
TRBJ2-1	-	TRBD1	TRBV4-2	CASRPTGEGNEQFF	TGTGCCAGCAGACCGACAGGGGAAGGCAATGAGCAGTTCTTC
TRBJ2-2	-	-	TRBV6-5	CASSTGTGWTGELFF	TGTGCCAGCAGTACCGGGACTGGATGGACCGGGGAGCTGTTTTTT
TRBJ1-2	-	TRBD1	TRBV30	CAWQGQKNNYGYTF	TGTGCCTGGCAGGGACAGAAGAATAACTATGGCTACACCTTC
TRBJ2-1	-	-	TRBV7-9	CASSSKGYNEQFF	TGTGCCAGCAGCTCCAAAGGGTACAATGAGCAGTTCTTC
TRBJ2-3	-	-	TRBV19	CASSIGVTDTQYF	TGTGCCAGTAGTATCGGGGTTACAGATACGCAGTATTTT
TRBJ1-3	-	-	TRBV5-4	CASSLRPGGNTIYF	TGTGCCAGCAGCTTGAGGCCGGGGGGAAACACCATATATTTT
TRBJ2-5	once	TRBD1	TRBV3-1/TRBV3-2	CASSQGGTIRGRETQYF	TGTGCCAGCAGCCAAGGTGGGACGATCAGGGGGCGAGAGACCCAGTACTTC
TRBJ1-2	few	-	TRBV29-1	CSTGRQDGYGYTF	TGCAGCACGGGGCGCCAGGACGGTTATGGCTACACCTTC
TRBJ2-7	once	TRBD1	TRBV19	CASSSWDSSYEQYF	TGTGCCAGTAGTAGTTGGGACAGCTCCTACGAGCAGTACTTC
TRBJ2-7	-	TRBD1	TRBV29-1	CSVGDRGYEQYF	TGCAGCGTTGGAGACAGGGGCTACGAGCAGTACTTC
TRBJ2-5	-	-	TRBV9	CASSVEGGGTETQYF	TGTGCCAGCAGCGTAGAGGGTGGAGGAACGGAGACCCAGTACTTC
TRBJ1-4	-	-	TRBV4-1	CASSQGVSVRSEKLFF	TGCGCCAGCAGCCAAGGAGTGAGTGTACGTAGCGAAAAACTGTTTTTT
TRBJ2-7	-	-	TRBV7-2	CASSYINYEQYF	TGTGCCAGCAGCTACATAAACTACGAGCAGTACTTC
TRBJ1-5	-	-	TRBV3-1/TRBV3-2	CASSQDIGANQPQHF	TGTGCCAGCAGCCAAGATATCGGGGCCAATCAGCCCCAGCATTTT
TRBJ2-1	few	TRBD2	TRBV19	CASSTLGTTRVYEQFF	TGTGCCAGTAGTACGCTAGGGACTACACGGGTTTATGAGCAGTTCTTC
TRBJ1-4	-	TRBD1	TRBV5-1	CASSLRQGNEKLFF	TGCGCCAGCAGCTTGCGACAGGGAAATGAAAAACTGTTTTTT
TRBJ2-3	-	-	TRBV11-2	CASSSPNGGGTDTQYF	TGTGCCAGCAGCTCCCCCAACGGAGGGGGCACAGATACGCAGTATTTT
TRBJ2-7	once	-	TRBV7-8	CASSLGSWGYPVEQYF	TGTGCCAGCAGCTTAGGCTCGTGGGGCTACCCTGTCGAGCAGTACTTC
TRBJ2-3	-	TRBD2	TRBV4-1	CASSPHGLAVADTQYF	TGCGCCAGCAGCCCGCACGGACTAGCGGTAGCAGATACGCAGTATTTT
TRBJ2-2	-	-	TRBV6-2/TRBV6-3	CASSYELLQTLNTGELFF	TGTGCCAGCAGTTACGAACTCCTGCAGACCTTGAACACCGGGGAGCTGTTTTTT
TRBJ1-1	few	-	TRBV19	CASTPGATKNTEAFF	TGTGCCAGTACTCCGGGAGCCACTAAGAACACTGAAGCTTTCTTT
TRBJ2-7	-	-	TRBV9	CASSVGDPISYEQYF	TGTGCCAGCAGCGTAGGGGATCCAATTTCTTACGAGCAGTACTTC
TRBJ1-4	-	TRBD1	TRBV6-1	CASSELGGRNEKLFF	TGTGCCAGCAGTGAATTAGGGGGCAGGAATGAAAAACTGTTTTTT
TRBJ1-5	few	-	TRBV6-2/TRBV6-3	CASSLRGPSNQPQHF	TGTGCCAGCAGTCTCAGGGGCCCGAGCAATCAGCCCCAGCATTTT
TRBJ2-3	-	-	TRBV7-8	CASSTGSFSLTSTDTQYF	TGTGCCAGCAGCACAGGGTCGTTTAGCCTAACTAGCACAGATACGCAGTATTTT
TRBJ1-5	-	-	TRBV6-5	CASRKGDQPQHF	TGTGCCAGCCGCAAAGGGGATCAGCCCCAGCATTTT
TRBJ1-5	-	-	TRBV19	CAISQLQPQHF	TGTGCCATCAGCCAGCTCCAGCCCCAGCATTTT
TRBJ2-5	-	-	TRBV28	CASSSPGQETQYF	TGTGCCAGCAGTTCCCCCGGGCAAGAGACCCAGTACTTC
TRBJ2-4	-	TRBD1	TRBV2	CASSEFLGTGPFENIQYF	TGTGCCAGCAGTGAATTCTTGGGGACAGGGCCTTTTGAAAACATTCAGTACTTC
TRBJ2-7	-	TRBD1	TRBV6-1	CASRGDRRGEQYF	TGTGCCAGCAGGGGGGACAGGCGAGGCGAGCAGTACTTC
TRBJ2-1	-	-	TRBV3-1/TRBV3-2	CASSQSREEQFF	TGTGCCAGCAGCCAGTCGCGGGAAGAGCAGTTCTTC
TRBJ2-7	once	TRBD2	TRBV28	CASIGAGGPIDGEQYF	TGTGCCAGCATAGGAGCGGGAGGGCCCATAGATGGCGAGCAGTACTTC
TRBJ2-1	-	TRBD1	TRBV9	CASAGTADNEQFF	TGTGCCAGCGCAGGGACAGCCGACAATGAGCAGTTCTTC
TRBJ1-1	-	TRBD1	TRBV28	CASSPALGTGFEAFF	TGTGCCAGCAGTCCCGCGCTAGGGACAGGATTTGAAGCTTTCTTT